The 15 T cell receptor beta chains below come from one sample, sequenced in a study of blood T cell repertoires in COVID-19. Assay: immunoSEQ multiplex PCR; the TCRdb copy retains only in-frame clones and omits some. The table lists about 160,000 clones, about 80% of them singletons. Sample: PBMCs or T cells enriched from blood (not recorded which). Receptors originate from a woman aged 60-75 years who had recovered from COVID-19.

The J gene is TRBJ1-5, the V gene TRBV19; no clear D. Between the trimmed V and J ends, which lost 2 bases and 5 bases, there was a span of 10 bases. Germline lookup yields CDR1 LNHDA and CDR2 SQIVND (reference sequence). CDR3 size: 14 residues. In DNA form, the CDR3 reads TGTGCCAGTAGTATATTTACACATGATCAGCCCCAGCATTTT. Translating gives CASSIFTHDQPQHF. Supplemented by reference TRBV19 and TRBJ1-5, the full variable domain reads DGGITQSPKYLFRKEGQNVTLSCEQNLNHDAMYWYRQDPGQGLRLIYYSQIVNDFQKGDIAEGYSVSREKKESFPLTVTSAQKNPTAFYLCASSIFTHDQPQHFGDGTRLSIL.

This clone was detected only once. The chain combines TRBV9 with TRBJ1-1; D remains ambiguous. Germline V gene lookup returns CDR1 SGDLS and CDR2 YYNGEE. Trimming left V 7 bases short and J 0 bases short, with 13 bases between. This CDR3 has 14 residues. In DNA form, the CDR3 reads TGTGCCAGCGACCTGGGCACTTTGAACACTGAAGCTTTCTTT. Its translation is CASDLGTLNTEAFF.

This clone has a handful of counts. This chain links TRBV6-5 with TRBJ2-7; 8 positions match TRBD1. In germline, CDR1 is MNHEY, CDR2 SVGAGI. Unmatched junction bases numbered 9, after V lost 6 bases and J lost 2 bases. There are 15 residues in the CDR3. For the CDR3, the DNA is TGTGCCAGCAGAACCTCCGGGACAGGTCCCTACGAGCAGTACTTC. This translates into CASRTSGTGPYEQYF.

The chain employs TRBV10-3 and TRBJ1-1; D might be TRBD1 (6 bases). The V gene lost 3 bases and the J gene lost 6 bases, with 8 bases spanning the gap. CDR3 size: 12 residues. CDR1 ENHRY and CDR2 SYGVKD come from the germline V gene. CDR3 amino acids: CAISEAGAEAFF. The CDR3 bases are TGTGCCATCAGTGAAGCAGGGGCTGAAGCTTTCTTT.

The chain uses TRBV29-1 and TRBJ1-4; possible D gene TRBD1, 6 bases. V was shortened by 7 bases and J by 4 bases, with 10 bases between the two germline ends. CDR1 is SQVTM and CDR2 is ANQGSEA in the germline V gene. The CDR3 is made up of 12 amino acids. Here the CDR3 DNA reads TGCAGCGCCCGGACAGTTAATGAAAAACTGTTTTTT. It yields the protein CSARTVNEKLFF.

The chain recombines TRBV3-1 (or the pseudogene TRBV3-2) with TRBJ1-5; weak D call: TRBD1 (5 bases). The CDR3 is 13 amino acids. Looked up from germline, CDR1 is LGHDT and CDR2 is YNNKEL (reference sequence). The germline V and J ends were trimmed by 0 bases and 7 bases, with 7 bases remaining between them. This chain's CDR3 is CASSQDTGQPQHF. The CDR3 bases are TGTGCCAGCAGCCAAGACACAGGCCAGCCCCAGCATTTT.

V usage is TRBV15 and J usage is TRBJ2-3, with 8 bases identical to TRBD2. Trimming at V came to 0 bases and at J to 6 bases, leaving 5 bases not matched to a gene. The CDR3 is 15 amino acids. From germline, CDR1 is LNHNV and CDR2 YYDKDF (reference sequence). The CDR3 region is CATSRDTGGADTQYF. As DNA, the CDR3 is TGTGCCACCAGCAGAGATACCGGGGGGGCGGATACGCAGTATTTT.

A single count supports this clone. V is TRBV5-4 and J is TRBJ2-1; possible D gene TRBD2, 7 bases. Germline V gives CDR1 SGHNT, CDR2 YYREEE (reference sequence). The CDR3 is 17 residues long. Trimming took off 2 bases at V and 8 bases at J, with 23 bases between the two ends. DNA for the CDR3: TGTGCCAGCAGCTTACGTCGGGTGGGGGGGCCGGTCGATGAGCAGTTCTTC. This gives the protein CASSLRRVGGPVDEQFF.

The gene calls are TRBV4-2 and TRBJ2-7; 9 positions match TRBD1. The trim removed 4 bases at V and 0 bases at J, leaving 7 bases unmatched. The germline CDR1 and CDR2 sequences are LGHNA and YNFKEQ. The CDR3 has 16 amino acids. The CDR3 sequence is CASSREGTGYSYEQYF. The DNA for the CDR3 is TGTGCCAGCAGCCGCGAGGGGACAGGGTACTCCTACGAGCAGTACTTC.

In its sample, this clone was seen a few times. This chain connects TRBV13 to TRBJ1-1; D remains ambiguous. Germline V CDR1 and CDR2: PRHDT, FYEKMQ (reference sequence). Trimming removed 8 bases at V and 5 bases at J, with 18 bases between. The length of the CDR3 is 14 residues. The CDR3 nucleotides are TGTGCCAGCGGTAAGGCCCCGGCGAGGACTGAAGCTTTCTTT. Amino acids: CASGKAPARTEAFF.

The genes are TRBV5-6 and TRBJ1-2; 7 positions agree with TRBD1. The CDR3 extends over 13 amino acids. After removal of 5 bases from V and 2 bases from J, the junction contained 3 bases not matched to a gene. Per the germline V gene, CDR1 is SGHDT and CDR2 is YYEEEE. CDR3 amino acids: CASRMGQNYGYTF. CDR3 sequence (DNA): TGTGCCAGCAGGATGGGACAGAACTATGGCTACACCTTC.

In regard to this clone: Other DNA sequences in the same sample also yield this CDR3. This chain links TRBV5-6 with TRBJ2-1, with D possibly TRBD2 on 7 matching bases. The CDR3 totals 15 residues. Germline CDR1 SGHDT, CDR2 YYEEEE. The V end was cut by 2 bases, the J end by 0 bases, with 9 bases between. CDR3 coding DNA: TGTGCCAGCAGCTTAGGGGGGGCCTCCTACAATGAGCAGTTCTTC. Amino acids: CASSLGGASYNEQFF.

This clone has more than one count but fewer than ten. This chain uses TRBV7-9 with TRBJ1-2, with TRBD1 identical over 9 bases. The germline V gene has CDR1 SEHNR and CDR2 FQNEAQ (reference sequence). The V segment lost 0 bases and the J segment 4 bases; nucleotides outside the gene matches: 15. The CDR3 length is 19 residues. CDR3: CASSLALEDRTGEGYGYTF. The CDR3 nucleotides are TGTGCCAGCAGCTTAGCTCTCGAAGATAGGACAGGGGAGGGCTATGGCTACACCTTC.

The J gene is TRBJ1-2, the V gene TRBV6-5; 7 positions agree with TRBD1. The CDR3 is made up of 14 amino acids. V lost 7 bases and J lost 2; bases outside the gene matches: 7. Germline V gene data show CDR1 as MNHEY and CDR2 as SVGAGI. The CDR3 spells CASTRQGGNYGYTF. CDR3 bases: TGTGCCAGCACACGACAGGGTGGGAACTATGGCTACACCTTC.

Only a few counts were recorded for this clone. J is TRBJ1-2 and V is TRBV6-1; weak D call: TRBD1 (5 bases). This CDR3 has 15 residues. Germline V lookup: CDR1 MNHNS, CDR2 SASEGT. Trimming took 5 bases from V and 0 from J, leaving 13 bases between them. The CDR3 nucleotides are TGTGCCAGCAGTCCCGTGGGGGGGTCTAACTATGGCTACACCTTC. It specifies CASSPVGGSNYGYTF.